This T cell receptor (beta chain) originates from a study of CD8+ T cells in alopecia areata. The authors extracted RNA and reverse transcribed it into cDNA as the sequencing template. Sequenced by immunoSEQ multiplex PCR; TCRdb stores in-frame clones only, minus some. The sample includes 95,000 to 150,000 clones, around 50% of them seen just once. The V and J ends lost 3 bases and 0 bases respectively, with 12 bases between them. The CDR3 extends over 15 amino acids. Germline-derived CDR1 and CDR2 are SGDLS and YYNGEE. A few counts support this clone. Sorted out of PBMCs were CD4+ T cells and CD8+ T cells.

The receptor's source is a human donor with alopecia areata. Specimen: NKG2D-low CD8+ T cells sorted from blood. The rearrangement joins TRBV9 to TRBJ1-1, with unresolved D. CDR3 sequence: CASSAQTVMNTEAFF. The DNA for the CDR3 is TGTGCCAGCAGCGCCCAAACAGTCATGAACACTGAAGCTTTCTTT. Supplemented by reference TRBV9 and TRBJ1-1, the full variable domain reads DSGVTQTPKHLITATGQRVTLRCSPRSGDLSVYWYQQSLDQGLQFLIQYYNGEERAKGNILERFSAQQFPDLHSELNLSSLELGDSALYFCASSAQTVMNTEAFFGQGTRLTVV.